These T cell receptor beta chains were read from a single sample in a study of blood T cell repertoires in COVID-19. The method was immunoSEQ multiplex PCR; TCRdb's version includes in-frame clones alone and lacks a portion of them. The table lists a few hundred thousand clones, approximately 84% of them singletons. Sequenced sample: PBMCs or T cells enriched from blood (not recorded which). The receptors here all came from a man between 40 and 49 years old who had recovered from COVID-19. Each CDR3 is given with its conserved first and last residue. The D gene is left open where the match is weak. Some rows mark clone size as missing; the rest say once, few, many or name a class of expanded clone.

abundance,d_gene,v_gene,j_gene,CDR3nt,CDR3aa
-,TRBD2,TRBV5-1,TRBJ2-5,TGCGCCAGCAGCCGGGGACTAGCGGAAGAGACCCAGTACTTC,CASSRGLAEETQYF
-,TRBD2,TRBV27,TRBJ2-3,TGTGCCAGCAGTCCTTTTGGGCGGGGAGGGGCAGATACGCAGTATTTT,CASSPFGRGGADTQYF
-,-,TRBV27,TRBJ2-3,TGTGCCAGCACCCCCAGGGGCACAGATACGCAGTATTTT,CASTPRGTDTQYF
-,TRBD2,TRBV14,TRBJ2-1,TGTGCCAGCAGCCCCCCGTTCGACGGGAGGATCCACAATGAGCAGTTCTTC,CASSPPFDGRIHNEQFF
-,TRBD2,TRBV29-1,TRBJ2-5,TGCAGCGCCGGGGGGGAGACCCAGTACTTC,CSAGGETQYF
-,TRBD1,TRBV4-2,TRBJ2-5,TGTGCCAGCAGCCAAGAGGCTCAGGGGGCCCAAGAGACCCAGTACTTC,CASSQEAQGAQETQYF
-,-,TRBV6-5,TRBJ2-7,TGTGCCAGCAGCCTCACAGGGCCCTACGAGCAGTACTTC,CASSLTGPYEQYF
-,-,TRBV5-6,TRBJ1-2,TGTGCCAGCAGCTTGGGGCGACTATTCTATGGCTACACCTTC,CASSLGRLFYGYTF
-,-,TRBV10-3,TRBJ2-1,TGTGCCATCAGTCCGGGAGCCGAGTCAAGGAATGAGCAGTTCTTC,CAISPGAESRNEQFF
-,TRBD2,TRBV10-2,TRBJ2-3,TGCGCCATTCGGGGGAGGGACACAGATACGCAGTATTTT,CAIRGRDTDTQYF
-,-,TRBV2,TRBJ2-7,TGTGCCAGCAGTTTGGGCCTGGTTCAATACTACGAGCAGTACTTC,CASSLGLVQYYEQYF
-,-,TRBV7-9,TRBJ1-3,TGTGCCAGCAGCTTAGGCCCAGCGGGGGACGGGGGAAACACCATATATTTT,CASSLGPAGDGGNTIYF
-,TRBD1,TRBV29-1,TRBJ1-2,TGCAGCGTTCCCCGGGACAGAGGTCCTGGCTACACCTTC,CSVPRDRGPGYTF
-,-,TRBV5-1,TRBJ2-7,TGCGCCAGCAGACCCGGGGTGGGGGCCGAGCAGTACTTC,CASRPGVGAEQYF
-,-,TRBV6-2/TRBV6-3,TRBJ2-5,TGTGCCAGCAGCCATCCCCATTTTGAGGGGAGGGAGACCCAGTACTTC,CASSHPHFEGRETQYF
-,-,TRBV4-1,TRBJ1-5,TGCGCCAGCAGCCTCCCGGGGATCGGGGCCCAGCATTTT,CASSLPGIGAQHF
-,TRBD2,TRBV11-2,TRBJ2-1,TGTGCCAGCAGCTCCATTAAACGGGTGGCGGGAGGGCCGAATGAGCAGTTCTTC,CASSSIKRVAGGPNEQFF
-,TRBD2,TRBV7-3,TRBJ2-1,TGTGCCAGCAGCCCGAACCCGAGCGGGAGGGCCTTAAGAGAGCAGTTCTTC,CASSPNPSGRALREQFF
-,-,TRBV5-5,TRBJ2-2,TGTGCCAGCAGCTTCCTGGGGGCCCCGAACACCGGGGAGCTGTTTTTT,CASSFLGAPNTGELFF
-,-,TRBV3-1/TRBV3-2,TRBJ2-7,TGTGCCAGCAGCCAAGAGTGGCAGACCTACGAGCAGTACTTC,CASSQEWQTYEQYF
-,-,TRBV3-1/TRBV3-2,TRBJ1-1,TGTGCCAGCAGCCACTTGAACACTGAAGCTTTCTTT,CASSHLNTEAFF
few,-,TRBV11-3,TRBJ2-7,TGTGCCAGCAGCTTACAACGGGGATCCTACGAGCAGTACTTC,CASSLQRGSYEQYF
-,TRBD1,TRBV27,TRBJ1-1,TGTGCCAGTTGGGACAGGGGGAACACTGAAGCTTTCTTT,CASWDRGNTEAFF
-,-,TRBV12-3/TRBV12-4,TRBJ1-1,TGTGCCAGCAGTCAAAACTTGGACACTGAAGCTTTCTTT,CASSQNLDTEAFF
-,-,TRBV4-3,TRBJ1-5,TGCGCCAGCTCACCGTGGTTAGGCAATCAGCCCCAGCATTTT,CASSPWLGNQPQHF
-,TRBD1,TRBV6-2/TRBV6-3,TRBJ1-5,TGTGCCAGCAGTTACTACCCGCAGGGGGAGGGCAATCAGCCCCAGCATTTT,CASSYYPQGEGNQPQHF
-,-,TRBV27,TRBJ1-2,TGTGCCAGCAGCCCTGGAGCGGGACGCTTTCCCTATAACTATGGCTACACCTTC,CASSPGAGRFPYNYGYTF
-,-,TRBV7-9,TRBJ1-1,TGTGCCAGCAGCCCAAGGGGGACAAGGGCTTTCTTT,CASSPRGTRAFF
-,-,TRBV10-2,TRBJ1-2,TGCGCCAGCAGTGAGTCGCAGGGTAACTATGGCTACACCTTC,CASSESQGNYGYTF
-,-,TRBV6-1,TRBJ1-2,TGTGCTAGCAGTGAAGACGGGTTAGACTATGGCTACACCTTC,CASSEDGLDYGYTF
-,TRBD1,TRBV11-2,TRBJ2-7,TGTGCCAGCAGCCCCCGCCCGGACAGGGGTGTAGAGCAGTACTTC,CASSPRPDRGVEQYF
-,-,TRBV9,TRBJ1-5,TGTGCCAGCAGCGCCGGGGGGGGCGGTCAGCCCCAGCATTTT,CASSAGGGGQPQHF
-,-,TRBV10-3,TRBJ1-2,TGTGCCATCAGGGACAGACCAGAGATATGGGATGGCTACACCTTC,CAIRDRPEIWDGYTF
-,-,TRBV18,TRBJ2-3,TGTGCCAGCTCACCACCGGACTGGAAAGGAGATACGCAGTATTTT,CASSPPDWKGDTQYF
-,TRBD2,TRBV5-4,TRBJ2-3,TGTGCCAGCAGCTTGAAGCGGGAGAGCACAGATACGCAGTATTTT,CASSLKRESTDTQYF
once,TRBD1,TRBV28,TRBJ1-3,TGTGCCAGCAGTTTATGGGGCAGGGGGGTTTCTGGAAACACCATATATTTT,CASSLWGRGVSGNTIYF
-,-,TRBV5-1,TRBJ1-1,TGCGCCAGCAGCTCTCGGACAGCAAACACTGAAGCTTTCTTT,CASSSRTANTEAFF
-,-,TRBV4-3,TRBJ1-2,TGCGCCAGCAGCCAAGAGTGGCAGGGTGGTGGCTACACCTTC,CASSQEWQGGGYTF
few,TRBD1,TRBV18,TRBJ1-6,TGTGCCAGCTCTCCGGGACAGGGAGTAGGACCCCTCCACTTT,CASSPGQGVGPLHF
-,-,TRBV11-2,TRBJ2-7,TGTGCCAGCAGCGACTCCGGTGCCGAGCAGTACTTC,CASSDSGAEQYF
-,-,TRBV2,TRBJ1-2,TGTGCCAGCAGCGATAGCAGGGCTGGAATTAACTATGGCTACACCTTC,CASSDSRAGINYGYTF
many,-,TRBV2,TRBJ2-1,TGTGCCAGCAGTGTCAGGGATGAGCAGTTCTTC,CASSVRDEQFF
-,TRBD1,TRBV29-1,TRBJ1-2,TGCAGCGCCCGGACAGGGTTGAGCTATGGCTACACCTTC,CSARTGLSYGYTF
few,-,TRBV19,TRBJ1-1,TGTGCCAGTAACTTCGGGGGGGTAAGCACTGAAGCTTTCTTT,CASNFGGVSTEAFF
few,-,TRBV11-2,TRBJ2-3,TGTGCCAGCAGCTCGCAGGCGGGACTGAGCACAGATACGCAGTATTTT,CASSSQAGLSTDTQYF
-,TRBD1,TRBV28,TRBJ2-7,TGTGCCAGCAGTTTAGGCCCCGGGACAGGGGGCTACGAGCAGTACTTC,CASSLGPGTGGYEQYF
-,TRBD1,TRBV5-1,TRBJ1-1,TGCGCCAGCAGCAAAGGACAGGGGAGAACTGAAGCTTTCTTT,CASSKGQGRTEAFF
-,TRBD1,TRBV9,TRBJ1-2,TGTGCCAGCAGCGGTGGGGGACAGGACTATGGCTACACCTTC,CASSGGGQDYGYTF
-,TRBD1,TRBV6-2/TRBV6-3,TRBJ2-2,TGTGCCAGCAGTTACTCGGACAGGGGGGACACCGGGGAGCTGTTTTTT,CASSYSDRGDTGELFF
once,TRBD1,TRBV30,TRBJ1-5,TGTGCCTGGAGTGGCGGGACAGGGGGCGCAAATCAGCCCCAGCATTTT,CAWSGGTGGANQPQHF
-,TRBD1,TRBV4-1,TRBJ1-4,TGCGCCAGCAGCCGCAAACAGGGGGTCGGCGAAAAACTGTTTTTT,CASSRKQGVGEKLFF
few,-,TRBV6-2/TRBV6-3,TRBJ1-2,TGTGCCAGCAGTTACTCTTCCAGTTATGGCTACACCTTC,CASSYSSSYGYTF
-,TRBD2,TRBV13,TRBJ2-3,TGTGCCAGCAGCTTTGTAGGACTAGCGGGGGACACAGATACGCAGTATTTT,CASSFVGLAGDTDTQYF
-,-,TRBV7-2,TRBJ1-3,TGTGCCAGCAGCGCCATGGGGGCAGGAAACACCATATATTTT,CASSAMGAGNTIYF
-,TRBD2,TRBV20-1,TRBJ2-1,TGCAGTGCAAGTAGCGGGGGGGTCATAATCTACAATGAGCAGTTCTTC,CSASSGGVIIYNEQFF
-,-,TRBV19,TRBJ1-5,TGTGCCAGTAGTATCGGGGGGGGCGACGGTCAGCCCCAGCATTTT,CASSIGGGDGQPQHF
few,TRBD2,TRBV10-3,TRBJ2-1,TGTGCCATCAGTGGGACTAGCGGGACGGGCAATGAGCAGTTCTTC,CAISGTSGTGNEQFF